Sequencing of this TCR beta chain was carried out in a study of blood T cells in healthy people across ages. Per the germline V gene, CDR1 is MDHEN and CDR2 is SYDVKM. The length of the CDR3 is 15 residues. Trimming removed 6 bases at V and 7 bases at J, with 19 bases between. Combining a sample-barcoded 5' primer with a J-beta primer mix, a second PCR ran for about 6 to 11 cycles. One entry per CDR3 protein results from TCRdb running MiXCR on the 5' RACE reads. This table has fewer than 700,000 distinct CDR3 sequences, roughly 43% appearing once. The chain joins TRBV28 to TRBJ1-5; unclear D gene. Sequences were obtained from blood. The sequence derives from a man aged 80 or over in good health. CDR3 nucleotide sequence: TGTGCCAGCAGGGTAGACAAATTCCCCGCGCAGCCCCAGCATTTT. It is translated as CASRVDKFPAQPQHF. The full variable domain, in which reference TRBV28 and TRBJ1-5 provide the parts outside the CDR3, is DVKVTQSSRYLVKRTGEKVFLECVQDMDHENMFWYRQDPGLGLRLIYFSYDVKMKEKGDIPEGYSVSREKKERFSLILESASTNQTSMYLCASRVDKFPAQPQHFGDGTRLSIL.